One sample yielded the 10 T cell receptor beta chains listed below, sequenced in a study of regulatory T cells in long-lasting Graves disease. The time point: newly diagnosed GD, antithyroid drugs for less than 3 months. Extracted PBMC RNA gave rise to the TCR library. TCR beta libraries were built with iRepertoire HTBI primers and Arm-PCR of CDR3 regions. One entry per CDR3 protein, called by TCRdb with MiXCR from the multiplex PCR reads. The repertoire holds fewer than 650,000 distinct CDR3 sequences, about 16% seen once, with approximately 12% in the top ten. This same sample was also taken into another study, of T cells in Graves' hyperthyroidism and ophthalmopathy.

Sample: peripheral blood mononuclear cells (PBMCs), taken at new diagnosis, from a patient treated with antithyroid drugs. The receptors were gathered from a man aged 18 to 35 with Graves disease.

This chain uses TRBV30 with TRBJ1-4, with 11 bases fitting TRBD1. This CDR3 spans 15 amino acids. The V gene end was trimmed by 8 bases and the J gene end by 4 bases; junction bases not matched to a gene: 9. Germline values: CDR1 GTSNPN, CDR2 SVGIG (reference sequence). As DNA, the CDR3 is TGTGCCCTGGAGGGGACAGGGGGGAATAATGAAAAACTGTTTTTT. Protein sequence: CALEGTGGNNEKLFF.

This clonotype was detected ten times or more. This chain connects TRBV28 to TRBJ1-2; D uncertain. The germline V gene encodes CDR1 MDHEN and CDR2 SYDVKM. Deletions cut 3 bases from V and 2 bases from J, with 10 bases between. The CDR3 is made up of 14 amino acids. The CDR3 DNA reads as TGTGCCAGCAGTTTTAGGGTTTCCAACTATGGCTACACCTTC. This translates into CASSFRVSNYGYTF.

The chain links TRBV5-4 to TRBJ2-1, with a weak D call TRBD1 (6 bases). Germline V gives CDR1 SGHNT, CDR2 YYREEE (reference sequence). V gave up 4 bases and J gave up 9 bases, with 17 bases separating them. The CDR3 is 14 residues long. This CDR3 reads CASSTKQGIGEQFF. Here the CDR3 DNA reads TGTGCCAGCAGCACAAAACAGGGTATTGGTGAGCAGTTCTTC. The full variable domain, rest sourced from reference TRBV5-4 and TRBJ2-1, is ETGVTQSPTHLIKTRGQQVTLRCSSQSGHNTVSWYQQALGQGPQFIFQYYREEENGRGNFPPRFSGLQFPNYSSELNVNALELDDSALYLCASSTKQGIGEQFFGPGTRLTVL.

In this sample, this clonotype turned up many times. V is TRBV2 and J is TRBJ2-1; possibly TRBD2 for D (5 bases). The CDR3 sequence is 15 residues long. The V and J ends lost 4 bases and 2 bases respectively, with 12 bases between them. Germline values: CDR1 SNHLY, CDR2 FYNNEI. CDR3 protein: CASSVLAGTYNEQFF. The DNA for the CDR3 is TGTGCCAGCAGTGTCCTAGCCGGTACCTACAATGAGCAGTTCTTC.

This clonotype was detected many times. The chain has TRBV10-2 and TRBJ2-7; the D gene could be TRBD1 or TRBD2 (7 bases each). The CDR3 length is 18 residues. Trimming took off 8 bases at V and 0 bases at J, with 26 bases between the two ends. Germline values: CDR1 WSHSY, CDR2 SAAADI. DNA of the CDR3: TGCGCCAGCCCCCGTCCCCAGGGGGGCGGGAGTAACTCCTACGAGCAGTACTTC. Translation: CASPRPQGGGSNSYEQYF.

On this clonotype: A much larger clone sits a single nucleotide away, making a read error possible. V gene TRBV5-5 combines with J gene TRBJ2-5; TRBD2 matches 13 bases. Per germline, CDR1 SGHKS and CDR2 YYEKEE (reference sequence). Germline trimming cut 3 bases from V and 7 bases from J; bases unmatched to any gene: 9. The CDR3 contains 16 residues. As DNA, the CDR3 is TGTGCCAGCAGCTCCCCGACTAGCGGGAGGCCTGGGACCCAGTACTTC. Amino acids: CASSSPTSGRPGTQYF. Full variable domain (outside the CDR3, taken from reference TRBV5-5 and TRBJ2-5): DAGVTQSPTHLIKTRGQQVTLRCSPISGHKSVSWYQQVLGQGPQFIFQYYEKEERGRGNFPDRFSARQFPNYSSELNVNALLLGDSALYLCASSSPTSGRPGTQYFGPGTRLLVL.

V usage is TRBV11-2 and J usage is TRBJ2-1, with TRBD2 matching over 14 bases. V lost 5 bases, J lost 7 bases, and 4 bases stayed unmatched. CDR1 is SGHAT, CDR2 FQNNGV, per germline. The CDR3 contains 15 residues. CDR3 nucleotide sequence: TGTGCCAGCAGCCCGGGGACTAGCGGGAGAAATGAGCAGTTCTTC. The encoded protein is CASSPGTSGRNEQFF.

This clonotype has a count of ten or more. This rearrangement joins TRBV2 to TRBJ2-3; D may be TRBD1 or TRBD2 (5 bases each). The V end was cut by 4 bases, the J end by 6 bases, with 11 bases between. The germline V gene encodes CDR1 SNHLY and CDR2 FYNNEI. There are 13 residues in the CDR3. The CDR3 DNA follows: TGTGCCAGCAGTGCGGGACGGCCCGATACGCAGTATTTT. Amino acids: CASSAGRPDTQYF.

This clonotype was seen repeatedly, ten times or more. This chain links TRBV2 with TRBJ2-7; 10 bases align to TRBD2. This CDR3 is built from 15 residues. CDR1 SNHLY and CDR2 FYNNEI come from the germline V gene. J was trimmed by 3 bases and V by 5 bases; bases with no gene match: 7. This CDR3 reads CASSTSGMNVYEQYF. The CDR3 DNA reads TGTGCCAGCAGTACTAGCGGGATGAACGTCTACGAGCAGTACTTC.

V usage is TRBV7-2 and J usage is TRBJ1-3; the D gene is possibly TRBD1 (5 bases). This CDR3 has 15 amino acids. V was cut by 8 bases and J by 1 base, with 15 bases left in between. Looked up from germline, CDR1 is SGHTA and CDR2 is FQGNSA. The CDR3 DNA reads TGTGCCAGCGGCAGGCTGGGGGAATCTGGAAACACCATATATTTT. Translated: CASGRLGESGNTIYF.